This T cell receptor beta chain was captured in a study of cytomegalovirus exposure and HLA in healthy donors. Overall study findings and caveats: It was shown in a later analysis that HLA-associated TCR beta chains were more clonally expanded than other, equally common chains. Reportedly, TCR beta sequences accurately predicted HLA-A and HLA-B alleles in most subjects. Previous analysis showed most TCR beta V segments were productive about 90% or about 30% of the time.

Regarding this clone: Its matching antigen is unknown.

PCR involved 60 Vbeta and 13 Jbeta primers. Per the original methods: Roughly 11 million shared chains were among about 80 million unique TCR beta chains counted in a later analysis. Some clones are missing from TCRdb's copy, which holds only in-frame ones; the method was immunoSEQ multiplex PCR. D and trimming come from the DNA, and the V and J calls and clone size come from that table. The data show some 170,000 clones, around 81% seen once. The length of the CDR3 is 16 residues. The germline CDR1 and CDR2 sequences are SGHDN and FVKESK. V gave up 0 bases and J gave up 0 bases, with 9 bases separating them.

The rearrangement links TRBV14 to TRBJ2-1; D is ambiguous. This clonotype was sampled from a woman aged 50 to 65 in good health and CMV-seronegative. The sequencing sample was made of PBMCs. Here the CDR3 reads CASSQDLEVSYNEQFF. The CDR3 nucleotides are TGTGCCAGCAGCCAAGATCTAGAAGTCTCCTACAATGAGCAGTTCTTC.